The rows below give T cell receptor beta chains drawn from one sample of a study of OX40 agonist ivuxolimab in advanced cancers. Only in-frame clones appear in the TCRdb table, and some are missing; sequencing was by immunoSEQ multiplex PCR. The table shows 55,000 to 85,000 clones, with about 86% occurring only once. Sequenced here: CD4+ or CD8+ T cells sorted from blood, sampled in a trial of the OX40 agonist ivuxolimab. These receptors were taken from an adult with an advanced solid tumor such as melanoma, head and neck, liver or kidney cancer. The CDR3 runs from the conserved cysteine through the conserved F or W. Fields, in order: CDR3 length, V gene, clone size, D gene, J gene, CDR3 protein, CDR3 DNA. D genes are given only for firm matches. Only part of the rows carry a size: once, few, many, or a class if the clone is expanded.

>13|TRBV19|.|TRBD1|TRBJ1-2
CASRPGQGYGYTF
TGTGCCAGTCGCCCCGGACAGGGCTATGGCTACACCTTC
>18|TRBV2|.|.|TRBJ1-3
CASSPTPRQTSSGNTIYF
TGTGCCAGCAGTCCCACCCCCAGACAGACGAGCTCTGGAAACACCATATATTTT
>13|TRBV6-6|once|TRBD1|TRBJ2-1
CASNRQGAYEQFF
TGTGCCAGCAATAGACAGGGGGCCTATGAGCAGTTCTTC
>15|TRBV7-2|.|.|TRBJ2-5
CASSLTPGTQETQYF
TGTGCCAGCAGCCTAACCCCAGGGACACAAGAGACCCAGTACTTC
>14|TRBV28|.|.|TRBJ2-7
CAITMGRQGGEQYF
TGTGCCATCACAATGGGCCGTCAAGGGGGCGAGCAGTACTTC
>15|TRBV18|.|.|TRBJ1-2
CASSPLGTANYGYTF
TGTGCCAGCTCACCACTGGGGACGGCTAACTATGGCTACACCTTC
>14|TRBV29-1|.|.|TRBJ1-4
CSAGGSQANEKLFF
TGCAGCGCTGGGGGCTCTCAGGCTAATGAAAAACTGTTTTTT
>16|TRBV7-3|.|TRBD2|TRBJ2-2
CASSLVGTSATGELFF
TGTGCCAGCAGCTTAGTAGGGACTAGCGCTACCGGGGAGCTGTTTTTT
>15|TRBV5-3|.|.|TRBJ1-4
CARSHAWGVGEKLFF
TGTGCCAGAAGCCACGCCTGGGGCGTTGGAGAAAAACTGTTTTTT
>16|TRBV2|.|TRBD1|TRBJ1-5
CASSVFPTGGNQPQHF
TGTGCCAGCAGTGTGTTCCCGACAGGGGGCAATCAGCCCCAGCATTTT
>13|TRBV4-3|.|.|TRBJ2-3
CASSIGSTDTQYF
TGCGCCAGCAGCATTGGGAGCACAGATACGCAGTATTTT
>13|TRBV18|.|.|TRBJ1-5
CASSPPGGEPQHF
TGTGCCAGCTCACCACCGGGGGGAGAGCCCCAGCATTTT
>11|TRBV5-6|once|.|TRBJ2-5
CASSFGETQYF
TGTGCCAGCAGCTTCGGGGAGACCCAGTACTTC
>15|TRBV12-5|.|TRBD2|TRBJ2-1
CASGLVPGTSDEQFF
TGTGCTAGTGGTTTGGTACCAGGGACTAGCGATGAGCAGTTCTTC
>14|TRBV5-1|.|.|TRBJ2-7
CASSLDSLTDEQYF
TGCGCCAGCAGCTTGGATAGCTTGACGGACGAGCAGTACTTC
>14|TRBV28|.|.|TRBJ1-3
CASSLAKAGNTIYF
TGTGCCAGCAGTTTGGCGAAGGCTGGAAACACCATATATTTT
>16|TRBV10-3|.|TRBD1|TRBJ1-6
CAIRPGQGRDNSPLHF
TGTGCCATCAGACCGGGACAGGGTAGGGATAATTCACCCCTCCACTTT
>16|TRBV5-3|.|TRBD2|TRBJ2-7
CARSFRLAGGTYEQYF
TGTGCCAGAAGCTTTAGACTAGCGGGGGGTACCTACGAGCAGTACTTC
>13|TRBV28|.|.|TRBJ2-4
CASRGRGANIQYF
TGTGCCAGCAGGGGCCGGGGAGCGAACATTCAGTACTTC
>15|TRBV7-9|once|.|TRBJ2-5
CASSLELGLGETQYF
TGTGCCAGCAGCTTAGAGCTGGGTTTGGGAGAGACCCAGTACTTC
>16|TRBV7-8|.|.|TRBJ1-5
CASSFGRKKGNQPQHF
TGTGCCAGCAGTTTCGGCAGGAAGAAGGGCAATCAGCCCCAGCATTTT
>14|TRBV6-1|.|TRBD1|TRBJ1-1
CASTKDRGGTEAFF
TGTGCCAGCACGAAAGACAGGGGAGGTACTGAAGCTTTCTTT
>15|TRBV7-6|.|.|TRBJ2-5
CASSPRGGTQETQYF
TGTGCCAGCAGCCCGAGGGGCGGGACACAAGAGACCCAGTACTTC
>15|TRBV14|.|.|TRBJ1-4
CASSQGGVSNEKLFF
TGTGCCAGCAGCCAAGGCGGGGTGTCTAATGAAAAACTGTTTTTT
>10|TRBV20-1|once|.|TRBJ2-3
CSARKDTQYF
TGCAGTGCTAGAAAGGATACGCAGTATTTT
>14|TRBV30|.|.|TRBJ1-2
CAWSVQTPSYGYTF
TGTGCCTGGAGTGTTCAGACACCCAGCTATGGCTACACCTTC
>10|TRBV29-1|.|.|TRBJ2-5
CSVLRETQYF
TGCAGCGTTCTCCGCGAGACCCAGTACTTC
>14|TRBV27|.|.|TRBJ2-5
CASSLSYREETQYF
TGTGCCAGCAGTTTATCGTACAGGGAGGAGACCCAGTACTTC
>15|TRBV5-5|.|TRBD2|TRBJ2-5
CASSLVLAGQETQYF
TGTGCCAGCAGCTTGGTCCTAGCGGGACAAGAGACCCAGTACTTC
>11|TRBV10-3|few|.|TRBJ2-7
CAIRGEREQYF
TGTGCCATCAGGGGGGAGAGGGAGCAGTACTTC
>19|TRBV10-3|.|TRBD2|TRBJ2-1
CAISSLGTSGKSSYNEQFF
TGTGCCATCAGTTCCCTTGGGACTAGCGGGAAGAGCTCCTACAATGAGCAGTTCTTC
>15|TRBV9|.|TRBD1|TRBJ2-7
CASSVAQGAVGEQYF
TGTGCCAGCAGCGTAGCGCAGGGGGCGGTGGGCGAGCAGTACTTC
>15|TRBV15|few|TRBD2|TRBJ2-2
CATRRTSGSTGELFF
TGTGCCACCAGGAGGACTAGCGGGAGTACCGGGGAGCTGTTTTTT
>14|TRBV6-5|.|.|TRBJ2-3
CASSRLGSTDTQYF
TGTGCCAGCAGCCGTTTAGGGAGCACAGATACGCAGTATTTT
>18|TRBV18|.|.|TRBJ2-3
CASSPQWGGRTGTDTQYF
TGTGCCAGCTCACCCCAGTGGGGGGGCCGAACGGGCACAGATACGCAGTATTTT
>15|TRBV7-2|.|TRBD2|TRBJ2-7
CASIETSGGSYEQYF
TGTGCCAGCATCGAGACTAGCGGAGGCTCCTACGAGCAGTACTTC
>15|TRBV10-1|.|.|TRBJ2-5
CASSEWQGNQETQYF
TGCGCCAGCAGTGAGTGGCAGGGAAACCAAGAGACCCAGTACTTC
>16|TRBV5-1|.|TRBD1|TRBJ2-3
CASSPARDRVSDTQYF
TGCGCCAGCAGCCCTGCACGGGACAGGGTCTCAGATACGCAGTATTTT
>18|TRBV7-2|.|TRBD2|TRBJ2-5
CASSTLTSGSQYQETQYF
TGTGCCAGCAGCACCCTGACTAGCGGGAGTCAGTACCAAGAGACCCAGTACTTC
>14|TRBV7-9|once|.|TRBJ2-6
CASSEGSGANVLTF
TGTGCCAGCAGCGAGGGGTCTGGGGCCAACGTCCTGACTTTC
>15|TRBV10-2|.|.|TRBJ2-2
CASSFSGRMTGELFF
TGCGCCAGCAGTTTTTCAGGGCGCATGACCGGGGAGCTGTTTTTT
>16|TRBV5-5|.|.|TRBJ2-2
CASSSRPDTVTGELFF
TGTGCCAGCAGCTCCCGCCCGGACACCGTCACCGGGGAGCTGTTTTTT
>13|TRBV21-1|.|.|TRBJ2-7
CASRTGRPYEQYF
TGTGCCAGCAGGACAGGGAGACCCTACGAGCAGTACTTC
>14|TRBV7-3|.|.|TRBJ2-2
CASSRIRGSGELFF
TGTGCCAGCAGCCGAATCCGGGGGTCCGGGGAGCTGTTTTTT
>13|TRBV10-1|.|.|TRBJ1-2
CASRRSQLYGYTF
TGCGCCAGCAGACGATCCCAGCTTTATGGCTACACCTTC
>17|TRBV18|.|TRBD1|TRBJ1-1
CASSPRTGTGLNTEAFF
TGTGCCAGCTCACCGCGTACCGGGACAGGGCTGAACACTGAAGCTTTCTTT
>18|TRBV7-9|.|TRBD1|TRBJ2-6
CASRPGTGQSSGANVLTF
TGTGCCAGCAGACCCGGGACAGGGCAAAGCTCTGGGGCCAACGTCCTGACTTTC
>19|TRBV2|.|TRBD2|TRBJ2-1
CASSTDPGTSGWSYNEQFF
TGTGCCAGCAGCACAGACCCCGGGACTAGCGGGTGGTCGTACAATGAGCAGTTCTTC